Listed below are T cell receptor beta chains from one sample, sequenced in a study of blood T cell repertoires in COVID-19. Produced via immunoSEQ multiplex PCR; TCRdb's table is partial and in-frame only. Of around 170,000 clones in the sample, about 90% were seen once. Input material: peripheral blood. The source of these receptors is a man aged 55-75 years with acute or convalescent COVID-19. Each CDR3 is given with its conserved first and last residue. Each record gives: V gene, J gene, clone size, D gene, CDR3 DNA, CDR3 protein. D genes are given only for firm matches. Not every row has a clone size; where given, it reads once, few, many or a size class.

TRBV19	TRBJ1-1	.	.	TGTGCCAGTAGTCCCTTGCGGGGGATTTCGTTCACTGAAGCTTTCTTT	CASSPLRGISFTEAFF
TRBV10-2	TRBJ1-1	.	TRBD1	TGCGCCAGCAGCGATACAGGGGGGGACACTGAAGCTTTCTTT	CASSDTGGDTEAFF
TRBV3-1/TRBV3-2	TRBJ1-1	.	.	TGTGCCAGCAGCCAAGATCATTCCGGGGGATCTGAAGCTTTCTTT	CASSQDHSGGSEAFF
TRBV9	TRBJ2-1	once	.	TGTGCCAGCAGCGTAGAAGCCGGAGATGATGAGCAGTTCTTC	CASSVEAGDDEQFF
TRBV3-1/TRBV3-2	TRBJ2-7	.	TRBD2	TGTGCCAGCAGCCTCGGACTAGCGGGTTCCTACGAGCAGTACTTC	CASSLGLAGSYEQYF
TRBV4-1	TRBJ2-1	.	TRBD1	TGCGCCAGCAGCCAAGTGAGGACAGGCCGTACCTACAATGAGCAGTTCTTC	CASSQVRTGRTYNEQFF
TRBV4-1	TRBJ2-1	.	.	TGCGCCAGCAGCCAATCCTCCTCGGGTACTTACAATGAGCAGTTCTTC	CASSQSSSGTYNEQFF
TRBV7-2	TRBJ1-1	.	.	TGTGCCAGCAGCTTGGGTTACTTCGGGGAAAACACTGAAGCTTTCTTT	CASSLGYFGENTEAFF
TRBV5-6	TRBJ1-1	.	.	TGTGCCAGCAGGCGGGGGTCAGTCAACACTGAAGCTTTCTTT	CASRRGSVNTEAFF
TRBV7-9	TRBJ1-1	.	.	TGTGCCAGCAGCTTTGTACAGGCGAACACTGAAGCTTTCTTT	CASSFVQANTEAFF
TRBV7-9	TRBJ2-1	.	.	TGTGCCAGCAGGACAGGTGAGGATGAGCAGTTCTTC	CASRTGEDEQFF
TRBV5-4	TRBJ1-2	.	TRBD1	TGTGCCAGCAGGCGGATGGGACAGGGTAGGAACTATGGCTACACCTTC	CASRRMGQGRNYGYTF
TRBV11-2	TRBJ2-4	.	.	TGTGCCAGCAGCTCAGTCCTAGCCAAAAACATTCAGTACTTC	CASSSVLAKNIQYF
TRBV6-5	TRBJ1-5	.	TRBD1	TGTGCCAGCAGAGGGGGCCTCAGGAGCAATCAGCCCCAGCATTTT	CASRGGLRSNQPQHF
TRBV6-6	TRBJ1-2	.	TRBD1	TGTGCCAGCAGCGACGCCGGGACAGGGAATACCTATGGCTACACCTTC	CASSDAGTGNTYGYTF
TRBV4-1	TRBJ2-3	.	.	TGCGCCAGCAGCCAAGGGACTAACACAGATACGCAGTATTTT	CASSQGTNTDTQYF
TRBV9	TRBJ1-1	.	TRBD1	TGTGCCAGCAACCCAGGGGGGAGCACTGAAGCTTTCTTT	CASNPGGSTEAFF
TRBV18	TRBJ1-4	few	.	TGTGCCAGCTCTCTACAGAGTACTAATGAAAAACTGTTTTTT	CASSLQSTNEKLFF
TRBV5-1	TRBJ2-3	once	.	TGCGCCAGCAGCTTGGTCGGAGGCCTCACAGATACGCAGTATTTT	CASSLVGGLTDTQYF
TRBV6-2/TRBV6-3	TRBJ1-2	once	.	TGTGCCAGCAGTGAGGCTAACTATGGCTACACCTTC	CASSEANYGYTF
TRBV30	TRBJ1-2	.	TRBD1	TGTGCCTGGAGACGCCGGCGGACAGGGGGATTTTTTGGTGGCTACACCTTC	CAWRRRRTGGFFGGYTF
TRBV4-1	TRBJ1-1	once	.	TGCGCCAGCAGCCAACCTATAGCCGGGGTGGGATTAACTGAAGCTTTCTTT	CASSQPIAGVGLTEAFF
TRBV6-1	TRBJ2-4	.	TRBD2	TGTGCCAGCAGTGAAGCGGGGGGGTCACTAGCCAAAAACATTCAGTACTTC	CASSEAGGSLAKNIQYF
TRBV6-5	TRBJ1-5	.	.	TGTGCCAGCGGTACCCACAGAGTCCAGCCCCAGCATTTT	CASGTHRVQPQHF
TRBV4-2	TRBJ2-2	few	.	TGTGCCAGCAGCCTCCGTTTGACAACCACCGGGGAGCTGTTTTTT	CASSLRLTTTGELFF
TRBV21-1	TRBJ1-2	.	.	TGTGCCAGCACTTTACCTGCCAGGGAATGCATAAGGGGCTACACCTTC	CASTLPARECIRGYTF
TRBV19	TRBJ1-2	.	.	TGTGCCAGTAGTATGGAGCGGGACTTCCTTGGCTACACCTTC	CASSMERDFLGYTF
TRBV5-6	TRBJ2-3	.	.	TGTGCCAGCAGCTTGGCCGGGTATGGCACAGATACGCAGTATTTT	CASSLAGYGTDTQYF
TRBV30	TRBJ1-5	.	.	TGTGCCTGGAGTGTCAACAGGGAAGGAGCCCAGCATTTT	CAWSVNREGAQHF
TRBV6-2/TRBV6-3	TRBJ2-7	.	.	TGTGCCAGCAGTTACTCTCCGGGGGGCGACTACGAGCAGTACTTC	CASSYSPGGDYEQYF
TRBV11-2	TRBJ2-7	.	.	TGTGCCAGCAGCTTAAATGGCCAGGGGCGCCCCAATTCCTACGAGCAGTACTTC	CASSLNGQGRPNSYEQYF
TRBV5-4	TRBJ2-1	.	TRBD1	TGTGCCATCGCTCGACAGGGGGCAGGGGATGAGCAGTTCTTC	CAIARQGAGDEQFF
TRBV6-5	TRBJ1-2	.	.	TGTGCCAGCAAGGAAGAGAGGGCGGGAGCGGATGGCTACACCTTC	CASKEERAGADGYTF
TRBV7-9	TRBJ1-1	.	TRBD1	TGTGCCAGCAGTCCGACAGGGCACGCTGAAGCTTTCTTT	CASSPTGHAEAFF
TRBV5-4	TRBJ2-1	.	.	TGTGCCAGCAGCTTGGACGCGAATGAGCAGTTCTTC	CASSLDANEQFF
TRBV29-1	TRBJ1-2	.	TRBD1	TGCAGCGCCAACTCCGGGACAGGGACCTTCGGCTACACCTTC	CSANSGTGTFGYTF
TRBV5-1	TRBJ2-1	few	.	TGCGCCAGCCTCCCCACTGGACAGTTAGGGAATGAGCAGTTCTTC	CASLPTGQLGNEQFF
TRBV24-1	TRBJ2-4	.	.	TGTGCCACCAGTGAATCATCGGGGGGCGGCGCCAAAAACATTCAGTACTTC	CATSESSGGGAKNIQYF
TRBV18	TRBJ2-2	.	.	TGTGCCAGCTCACTAGAGGTAGCCGGGGAGCTGTTTTTT	CASSLEVAGELFF
TRBV29-1	TRBJ2-3	.	TRBD2	TGCAGCGTTTCCCTGACCGGGACTAGCGTTCGAAAGCAGTATTTT	CSVSLTGTSVRKQYF
TRBV4-3	TRBJ2-3	.	.	TGCGCCAGCAGGTCGGGTCGGACAGATACGCAGTATTTT	CASRSGRTDTQYF
TRBV7-2	TRBJ2-7	.	.	TGTGCCAGCAGCTTACCAGGCCCCTACGAGCAGTACTTC	CASSLPGPYEQYF
TRBV7-8	TRBJ2-3	.	TRBD2	TGTGCCAGCCGGAAGAGCGGGGGACGCGCAGATACGCAGTATTTT	CASRKSGGRADTQYF
TRBV11-2	TRBJ1-1	.	.	TGTGCCAGCAGCTTCCTAGTCCCCCCGCCGAACACTGAAGCTTTCTTT	CASSFLVPPPNTEAFF
TRBV5-1	TRBJ1-2	.	.	TGCGCCAGCAGCTTGGTCAGTAACTATGGCTACACCTTC	CASSLVSNYGYTF
TRBV19	TRBJ1-1	.	.	TGTGCCAGTAGTATGAGATCCATGAACACTGAAGCTTTCTTT	CASSMRSMNTEAFF
TRBV7-8	TRBJ2-2	.	.	TGTGCCAGCAGCACCCGGGACTTCCCGACCGGGGAGCTGTTTTTT	CASSTRDFPTGELFF
TRBV30	TRBJ1-6	.	.	TGTGCCTCCTCCTTCTCGGGAAACTCACCCCTCCACTTT	CASSFSGNSPLHF
TRBV2	TRBJ2-3	.	TRBD2	TGTGCCAGCAGTCCCTCCGCTAGCGGGTTTCGAAATACGCAGTATTTT	CASSPSASGFRNTQYF
TRBV5-4	TRBJ2-5	.	TRBD1	TGTGCCAGCAGCCCCACTCAGGGACAGGAGACCCAGTACTTC	CASSPTQGQETQYF
TRBV10-3	TRBJ2-1	.	TRBD2	TGTGCCATCAGTGATGCGGGGGGCTATGAGCAGTTCTTC	CAISDAGGYEQFF
TRBV18	TRBJ2-3	few	TRBD1	TGTGCCAGCTCACGGACAGGTCCAGATACGCAGTATTTT	CASSRTGPDTQYF
TRBV7-6	TRBJ2-2	.	.	TGTGCCAGCACCATAGGGCGGGGAGACGGGGAGCTGTTTTTT	CASTIGRGDGELFF
TRBV4-3	TRBJ1-2	.	.	TGCGCCAGCAGCCAAGATTACGGCCAGGGACTCTATGGCTACACCTTC	CASSQDYGQGLYGYTF
TRBV6-1	TRBJ2-7	.	.	TGTGCCAGCAGTGGTTTGCGGCAGGGGACGAGTGGGCCCTCCTACGAGCAGTACTTC	CASSGLRQGTSGPSYEQYF
TRBV2	TRBJ1-2	.	.	TGTGCCATGGCAAGACCGGACAGAGGCTACACCTTC	CAMARPDRGYTF